This T cell receptor beta chain derives from a study of regulatory T cells in long-lasting Graves disease. Broader study findings: Sampling was limited to peripheral blood rather than thyroid tissue.

Time point given: newly diagnosed GD, antithyroid drugs for less than 3 months. The TCR library was prepared using RNA isolated from PBMCs. Those enrolled as patients came out of an endocrinology department in Xi'an, China. Per germline, CDR1 SGDLS and CDR2 YYNGEE. The CDR3 is made up of 15 amino acids. V dropped 3 bases and J dropped 8; count of bases not matched to a gene: 7. This clonotype was seen a handful of times. Its antigen is unidentified. The TCR beta library used iRepertoire HTBI primers with Arm-PCR amplification of CDR3. TCRdb recomputed calls from the multiplex PCR reads with MiXCR, one row per CDR3 protein. The sample consists of fewer than 650,000 distinct CDR3 sequences, about 16% of them appearing once. The sample was also reused in another study, on T cells in Graves' hyperthyroidism and ophthalmopathy.

The sequences come from peripheral blood mononuclear cells (PBMCs), collected at new diagnosis, from a patient treated with antithyroid drugs. This sequence joins TRBV9 and TRBJ1-4; 10 bases agree with TRBD1. The TCR sequence derives from a young man with Graves disease. The DNA of the CDR3 is TGTGCCAGCAGCGCGCGGGACAGGGGATTCGAAAAACTGTTTTTT. Residues: CASSARDRGFEKLFF.